This T cell receptor beta chain was sequenced in a study of CD8+ T cells in alopecia areata. Study as a whole: The tofacitinib course ran for 6 to 18 months and was followed by 6 months off drug. Study-level points and caveats: Sequence data from scalp samples additionally include resident alphabeta T cells of normal skin. Affected scalp, especially in alopecia totalis/universalis, had a higher clonality than normal scalp did.

Noted treatment: oral pan-JAK inhibitor, 5-10 mg twice daily. For this clone: What it binds is not known.

As the sequencing template, cDNA was produced by extracting RNA and reverse transcribing it. The repertoire was sequenced with immunoSEQ multiplex PCR; TCRdb's copy has only in-frame clones and lacks some. Here the sample spans around 290,000 clones, roughly 64% being singletons. Sequencing was performed on CD4+ T cells sorted from blood, taken at week 24, from a patient treated with tofacitinib. The sequence derives from a human donor with alopecia areata.

DNA for the CDR3: TGTGCCTGGAGTGTAAAAGGGGACACTGAAGCTTTCTTT. Translating gives CAWSVKGDTEAFF. The chain joins TRBV30 to TRBJ1-1; perhaps TRBD1 as D (5 bases). This CDR3 spans 13 amino acids. V lost 0 bases and J 3 bases, leaving 8 bases between the germline ends. Germline CDR1 reads GTSNPN; CDR2 reads SVGIG (reference sequence).